This entry is about one TCR beta chain. This clonotype came up a few times. Its antigen has not been determined. Per-nucleotide qualities are absent, and no much larger clonotype sits a single base away. The trim is 2 bases for V and 4 bases for J, with a gap of 8 bases between the germline ends. In the germline V gene, CDR1 corresponds to SGHTA and CDR2 to FQGTGA. The CDR3 contains 14 residues, cysteine and phenylalanine counted. The retained sequence is limited to the CDR3, 42 bases, with the frame set at the first base. From the second PCR step onward, the TCR alpha chain libraries and the TCR beta chain libraries were amplified separately. To determine each donor's CMV status, fresh PBMCs were stimulated overnight with CMV viral lysate, and IFNgamma production from CD4+ T cells was then assessed. CD4 T cells were positively selected using Miltenyi beads, after which CD8 T cells were positively selected from the CD4-negative fraction. Cells stained for CD3, CD4, CD8, CD45RA, CD27 and a live/dead dye were sorted on a BD Aria II into four subsets by CD45RA and CD27. Blood came from three healthy volunteers, each fractionated into CD4 and CD8 T cells and then into four differentiation subsets. Around 120 ml of peripheral blood was collected from each donor, and PBMC were isolated from the blood using Ficoll-Paque PLUS density-gradient centrifugation. Sorted cells were lysed in RLT buffer, after which RNA was extracted using a Qiagen RNeasy kit and stored at -80 degrees C.

This sample stems from a study of naive and memory T cell subsets (dated 2017 in TCRdb). With regard to the full study: An open-source, UMI-based TCR alpha and beta sequencing pipeline was applied to sorted naive and memory peripheral blood T cell subsets. The results of the functional CMV T cell responses matched the IgG serology results in every case. RNA was DNase-treated and reverse transcribed with TCR constant-region primers, mostly using SuperScript III. Study-wide findings and limitations: Following error correction, more than 95% of naive TCR sequences occurred only once, which made naive abundance distributions much steeper than those of memory subsets. In both CD4 and CD8 cells, a rise in Gini index and a fall in Shannon and inverse Simpson diversity were observed from naive through CM, EM and EMRA. RNA-based TCR counts may be affected by expression changes linked to T cell activation and differentiation. The repertoire findings for the naive and memory subsets could not be validated against a ground truth, as none was available. A clonotype was defined as a single alpha or beta chain sequence rather than as a paired alpha/beta receptor. TCR abundance followed a power law with an exponent that was different for naive and memory subsets but consistent across the three individuals.

The receptor library was made with UMI-ligation and nested PCR. An equimolar mix of two oligonucleotides covering both TRBC1 and TRBC2 was used as the beta constant-region primer. T4 RNA ligase 1 ligated a single-stranded oligonucleotide carrying the SP2 primer and a 12-nucleotide UMI to the cDNA 3' end. The ligated cDNA went through four rounds of PCR with nested alpha and beta constant-region primers together with the SP2 primer. The ligation reaction was kept at 16 degrees C for roughly 18-24 hours. To avoid over-amplification, PCR2 was usually performed as a SYBR Green qPCR and halted once a predetermined threshold was reached. Agencourt AMPure XP magnetic beads were used for all purifications after the first. Libraries were quantified by Qubit and checked on a TapeStation, with a main peak expected near 650 bp. Pooled libraries were sequenced on an Illumina MiSeq with v2 2x251 paired-end kits, typically giving about 0.95-2.2 million reads per sample. Each sample library was pooled at roughly 4.4 nM, and roughly 5-8% PhiX was included to improve cluster recognition. On the authors' methods: Decombinator assigned V and J genes to Demultiplexor-processed FASTQ reads by tag matching, allowing a single base-pair mismatch. Collapsinator used UMIs to correct both sequencing errors and frequency errors arising from PCR heterogeneity. CDR3Translator translated TCRs and extracted CDR3s from the conserved cysteine to the FGXG phenylalanine, flagging non-productive sequences. Gini, Shannon entropy and inverse Simpson indices were calculated on repertoires subsampled to equal numbers of UMI-defined TCRs. Clonotype abundance distributions were fitted to a power law by maximum likelihood within the linear range. When run on a single naive CD8 sample, MIGEC and the pipeline yielded similar UMI counts, similar unique TCR numbers and similar clonal distributions. Repertoires were searched for about 7,300 CMV-associated CDR3 sequences compiled from VDJdb and a published dataset. In-frame beta chains were kept once TCRdb had trimmed the public reads at Q25 with fastp and called clones with MiXCR. Rows with one shared CDR3 protein collapse into an entry with the most common genes and DNA. The V and J calls follow TCRdb's processing rather than the paper's. The sample table holds over 75,000 distinct CDR3 sequences, of which around 13% were seen once. The leading ten clones occupy 0.9% to 0.95% of the sample.

Sequenced: central memory CD4+ T cells from blood. In the paper's terms, the cell subset or site label means: central memory, CD45RA- CD27+. The chain couples TRBV7-3 to TRBJ2-2; there is no confident call for the D gene. This receptor was identified in a human donor in good health. CDR3 loop: CASSLDITTGELFF. The DNA reads TGTGCCAGCAGCTTAGATATTACCACCGGGGAGCTGTTTTTT.